This T cell receptor (beta chain) was captured by sequencing in a study of T-cell reconstitution after alpha-beta-depleted transplantation in children (dated by TCRdb to about 2016). Study-wide context: T-cell immune reconstitution after TCRalphabeta/CD19-depleted allogeneic hematopoietic cell transplantation in children was quantitatively tracked in the study by means of TCR repertoire profiling.

Details on this clonotype: Its antigen has not been determined. One base away there is no much larger clone; base qualities are not given.

The library was produced with PCR. These reads were obtained on an Illumina HiSeq 2500. Molecular barcoding was employed in the preparation of TCR libraries, with unique molecular identifiers being used to normalize TCRbeta repertoire quantification. In-frame beta chains were kept once TCRdb had trimmed the public reads at Q25 with fastp and called clones with MiXCR. Each entry is one CDR3 protein sequence, shown with its most common DNA and genes. This sample gives about 350,000 distinct CDR3 sequences in total; 10% to 15% of them show up just once. The ten biggest clones cover about 4.5% of the sample. CDR3 length: 17 amino acids, cysteine to phenylalanine. The DNA shown is the 51-base CDR3, in frame from base 1. V trim: 5 bases; J trim: 3 bases; unmatched bases: 15. Looking up the germline V gene yields CDR1 MNHNS and CDR2 SASEGT.

The receptor comes from a human donor who donated a stem cell graft to a child with Fanconi anemia. The chain is encoded by TRBV6-1 joined to TRBJ2-7; 8 middle bases align to TRBD1. The material was PBMCs, obtained from the stem cell graft. The DNA reads TGTGCCAGCAGTCTCAGTGGCCGCCTTGGGACAGGCTACGAGCAGTACTTC. Its protein reads: CASSLSGRLGTGYEQYF.